The 18 T cell receptor beta chains below all came from one sample that was sequenced in a study of blood T cell repertoires in COVID-19. Measured with immunoSEQ multiplex PCR; TCRdb has only the in-frame clones, and not every one. The table records roughly 200,000 clones, 70% to 90% of them present only once. The sample was peripheral blood. The receptors stem from a man in his sixties with acute or convalescent COVID-19.

The chain recombines TRBV27 with TRBJ1-1; 7 nucleotides agree with TRBD1. J lost 12 bases, V lost 6 bases, and 10 bases had no gene match. The CDR3 extends over 12 amino acids. Germline loops: CDR1 MNHEY, CDR2 SMNVEV (reference sequence). The CDR3: CASRTSGTATFF. CDR3 DNA: TGTGCCAGCAGAACCTCCGGGACAGCGACTTTCTTT.

The chain employs TRBV6-5 and TRBJ2-1; 9 bases match TRBD2. The J segment lost 5 bases and the V segment lost 6 bases, leaving 8 bases of the junction unmatched. The CDR3 is 15 residues long. The V gene's germline CDR1 is MNHEY and CDR2 SVGAGI. The CDR3 DNA sequence: TGTGCCAGCAGCCTTATGACTAGCGGAAACAATGAGCAGTTCTTC. This codes for CASSLMTSGNNEQFF.

The chain joins TRBV29-1 to TRBJ2-5; D may be TRBD1 (6 bases). CDR1 is SQVTM, CDR2 ANQGSEA, per germline. Trimming removed 2 bases at V and 2 bases at J, with 12 bases between. The CDR3 covers 14 residues. Written as DNA, the CDR3 is TGCAGCGTTGAACTCCGGGACACACAAGAGACCCAGTACTTC. Its protein product is CSVELRDTQETQYF. Based on the CDR3 plus reference TRBV29-1 and TRBJ2-5, the full variable domain is SAVISQKPSRDICQRGTSLTIQCQVDSQVTMMFWYRQQPGQSLTLIATANQGSEATYESGFVIDKFPISRPNLTFSTLTVSNMSPEDSSIYLCSVELRDTQETQYFGPGTRLLVL.

The chain has TRBV7-6 and TRBJ2-2; D ambiguous. Germline CDR1 is SGHVS and CDR2 is FNYEAQ. The V and J ends lost 1 base and 6 bases respectively, with 6 bases between them. This CDR3 comprises 13 residues. The CDR3 nucleotides are TGTGCCAGCAGCTTAGTCAGTTCCGGGGAGCTGTTTTTT. Translating gives CASSLVSSGELFF.

V gene TRBV6-6 combines with J gene TRBJ2-7; D may be TRBD2 (5 bases). Looked up from germline, CDR1 is MNHNY and CDR2 is SVGAGI (reference sequence). The CDR3 sequence is 14 residues long. Trimming removed 6 bases from V and 2 bases from J, with 14 bases in between. In DNA form, the CDR3 reads TGTGCCAGCAGCAAGCGGACGGTCACCTACGAGCAGTACTTC. Protein product: CASSKRTVTYEQYF.

The chain employs TRBV28 and TRBJ2-7; the match to TRBD2 covers 12 bases. The V segment lost 7 bases and the J segment 6 bases; nucleotides outside the gene matches: 16. Germline V CDR1 and CDR2: MDHEN, SYDVKM. The CDR3 runs 17 residues. The CDR3 loop reads CASTPSTSGSKVGEQYF. Written as DNA, the CDR3 is TGTGCCAGCACCCCCTCGACTAGCGGGAGTAAAGTTGGCGAGCAGTACTTC.

CDR3 sequence reads: CAVFGDRLDNEQFF. The CDR3 nucleotides read TGTGCCGTATTTGGGGACAGGCTCGACAATGAGCAGTTCTTC. This rearrangement joins TRBV7-9 to TRBJ2-1; 8 bases fit TRBD1. This CDR3 spans 14 amino acids. V lost 11 bases and J lost 5; bases outside the gene matches: 11. Germline loops: CDR1 SEHNR, CDR2 FQNEAQ (reference sequence).

This chain joins TRBV9 and TRBJ2-1, with 9 nucleotides matching TRBD2. Germline V gene sequence: CDR1 SGDLS, CDR2 YYNGEE. There are 15 residues in the CDR3. V gave up 2 bases and J gave up 5 bases; unmatched junction bases: 5. CDR3 nucleotide sequence: TGTGCCAGCAGCGTTTCCGGGACTAGCCACAATGAGCAGTTCTTC. Protein product: CASSVSGTSHNEQFF.

The chain carries TRBV6-2 or TRBV6-3 and TRBJ2-3, with 9 positions matching TRBD2. CDR1 and CDR2 (germline): MNHEY, SVGEGT. Losses at the gene ends were 5 bases for V and 4 bases for J; bases not matched to a gene: 10. The CDR3 consists of 16 residues. CDR3 in DNA: TGTGCCAGCAGTAGACTAGCGGCATTAGGGGCAGATACGCAGTATTTT. Residues: CASSRLAALGADTQYF.

The rearrangement links TRBV18 to TRBJ1-5; 7 nucleotides line up with TRBD1. The CDR3 length is 13 residues. With 4 bases clipped from V and 5 bases from J, the junction kept 2 bases outside the gene matches. Germline CDR1 is KGHSH and CDR2 is LQKENI. The CDR3 DNA is TGTGCCAGCTCACTCGGACAGGATCAGCCCCAGCATTTT. This encodes CASSLGQDQPQHF. Together with reference TRBV18 and TRBJ1-5, the CDR3 gives the full variable domain: NAGVMQNPRHLVRRRGQEARLRCSPMKGHSHVYWYRQLPEEGLKFMVYLQKENIIDESGMPKERFSAEFPKEGPSILRIQQVVRGDSAAYFCASSLGQDQPQHFGDGTRLSIL.

V is TRBV6-5 and J is TRBJ1-2; D possibly corresponds to TRBD1 (5 bases). The CDR3 has 14 residues. Trimming removed 4 bases at V and 4 bases at J, with 13 bases between. Germline loops: CDR1 MNHEY, CDR2 SVGAGI. CDR3 region: CASSFTAGGYGYTF. The CDR3 nucleotides are TGTGCCAGCAGTTTCACAGCCGGGGGCTATGGCTACACCTTC.

Comment on this clone: The same CDR3 is also encoded by other DNA sequences in this sample. In DNA, the CDR3 is TGTGCCAGCAGCTTGGGAGCGGGAGGGTACAATGAGCAGTTCTTC. Translation gives CASSLGAGGYNEQFF. V usage is TRBV5-4 and J usage is TRBJ2-1; TRBD2 aligns across 10 bases. Trimming took 0 bases from V and 4 from J; bases not matched to a gene: 1. Germline V lookup: CDR1 SGHNT, CDR2 YYREEE (reference sequence). This CDR3 region has 15 residues.

The V call is TRBV7-2, the J call TRBJ2-5, with TRBD2 identical over 14 bases. The V and J ends lost 5 bases and 5 bases, in that order; junction bases with no gene match: 10. The germline V gene has CDR1 SGHTA and CDR2 FQGNSA. This CDR3 contains 17 residues. The CDR3 DNA reads as TGTGCCAGCAGCCTTTTGGGACTAGCGGGAGATGGGGAGACCCAGTACTTC. Its translation: CASSLLGLAGDGETQYF.

The chain carries TRBV24-1 and TRBJ2-1; TRBD2 matches at 8 bases. CDR3 length: 16 residues. Germline V gene lookup returns CDR1 KGHDR and CDR2 SFDVKD. J gave up 6 bases and V 1 base, and 7 bases lay outside the gene matches. This CDR3 reads CATSDFTAGEINEQFF. The CDR3, as DNA: TGTGCCACCAGTGATTTTACAGCGGGAGAAATCAATGAGCAGTTCTTC.

This chain uses TRBV12-2 with TRBJ2-7; TRBD1, the table's D call, lacks a check against the DNA. TRBV12-2 is described as a pseudogene. The CDR3 loop spans 15 amino acids. The CDR3 sequence is CASRPDRSVPREQYF. The CDR3 nucleotides read TGTGCAAGTCGCCCTGACAGGAGTGTTCCTCGAGAGCAGTACTTC.

This clone was detected a few times. This sequence joins TRBV6-4 and TRBJ2-1; 8 nucleotides align to TRBD2. CDR3 length equals 14 residues. The germline CDR1 and CDR2 sequences are MRHNA and SNTAGT. Unmatched junction bases numbered 5, after V lost 4 bases and J lost 6 bases. The CDR3, as DNA: TGTGCCAGCAGTGCCGCGGGAGGATCCAATGAGCAGTTCTTC. Translating gives CASSAAGGSNEQFF.

V is TRBV6-5 and J is TRBJ2-3; D perhaps matches TRBD1 (6 bases). The V and J ends lost 2 bases and 5 bases respectively, with 17 bases between them. The CDR3 has 16 residues. Germline CDR1 is MNHEY and CDR2 is SVGAGI. CDR3 residues: CASSYGSGAREDTQYF. The CDR3 coding sequence is TGTGCCAGCAGTTACGGATCAGGGGCCCGAGAAGATACGCAGTATTTT.

The chain carries TRBV18 and TRBJ2-3; D gene ambiguous. Looked up from germline, CDR1 is KGHSH and CDR2 is LQKENI. CDR3 length: 14 residues. Trimming stripped 4 bases from V and 2 bases from J, with 10 bases between. The CDR3 is CASSQRGDTDTQYF. CDR3 sequence (DNA): TGTGCCAGCTCACAGCGAGGAGACACAGATACGCAGTATTTT.